Listed below are T cell receptor beta chains from one sample, sequenced in a study of blood T cell repertoires in COVID-19. Profiled with immunoSEQ multiplex PCR; TCRdb holds only in-frame clones, not every one. The repertoire consists of some 56,000 clones, with about 88% occurring once and the leading ten covering around 46%. The sample consisted of peripheral blood. The receptor set was obtained from a woman aged 60-75 years with COVID-19, enrolled during active disease. Both conserved end residues are part of each CDR3. The order of the fields is J gene, D gene, clone size, V gene, CDR3 protein, CDR3 DNA. D genes are given only for firm matches. Part of the rows lack a size; the others show once, few, many or a class for expanded clones.

j_call: TRBJ2-7
d_call: TRBD2
clone_size: NA
v_call: TRBV27
cdr3_aa: CASTSGYEQYF
cdr3_nt: TGTGCCAGCACTAGCGGCTACGAGCAGTACTTC

j_call: TRBJ2-2
d_call: TRBD2
clone_size: NA
v_call: TRBV5-4
cdr3_aa: CASSLGGRGGGTGELFF
cdr3_nt: TGTGCCAGCAGCTTGGGGGGCCGGGGGGGTGGCACCGGGGAGCTGTTTTTT

j_call: TRBJ2-1
d_call: TRBD2
clone_size: NA
v_call: TRBV2
cdr3_aa: CASSGGGGPYNEQFF
cdr3_nt: TGTGCCAGCAGTGGCGGGGGGGGACCCTACAATGAGCAGTTCTTC

j_call: TRBJ2-1
d_call: TRBD2
clone_size: NA
v_call: TRBV3-1/TRBV3-2
cdr3_aa: CASRLNSGGGLKKFF
cdr3_nt: TGTGCCAGCAGACTTAATAGCGGGGGGGGCTTAAAAAAGTTCTTC

j_call: TRBJ2-1
d_call: NA
clone_size: NA
v_call: TRBV7-9
cdr3_aa: CASSPGTPQFF
cdr3_nt: TGTGCCAGCAGCCCCGGGACTCCACAGTTCTTC

j_call: TRBJ2-1
d_call: NA
clone_size: NA
v_call: TRBV19
cdr3_aa: CASGGRGVSYNEQFF
cdr3_nt: TGTGCCAGCGGCGGGCGGGGTGTCTCCTACAATGAGCAGTTCTTC

j_call: TRBJ2-7
d_call: NA
clone_size: once
v_call: TRBV29-1
cdr3_aa: CSALSLGGTYEQYF
cdr3_nt: TGCAGCGCCCTCAGCCTTGGAGGAACCTACGAGCAGTACTTC

j_call: TRBJ1-2
d_call: NA
clone_size: once
v_call: TRBV15
cdr3_aa: CATSIGTNPLTGLDGYTF
cdr3_nt: TGTGCCACCAGCATCGGGACAAACCCCCTTACAGGGCTGGATGGCTACACCTTC

j_call: TRBJ1-1
d_call: TRBD1
clone_size: NA
v_call: TRBV6-1
cdr3_aa: CASSRTGNTEAFF
cdr3_nt: TGTGCCAGCAGCCGGACAGGGAACACTGAAGCTTTCTTT

j_call: TRBJ1-3
d_call: TRBD1
clone_size: NA
v_call: TRBV11-3
cdr3_aa: CASSLTGAGGNTIYF
cdr3_nt: TGTGCCAGCAGTCTCACAGGGGCAGGTGGAAACACCATATATTTT

j_call: TRBJ2-7
d_call: TRBD1
clone_size: NA
v_call: TRBV29-1
cdr3_aa: CSVAGTGSLGEQYF
cdr3_nt: TGCAGCGTTGCGGGGACAGGGAGTTTAGGCGAGCAGTACTTC

j_call: TRBJ2-3
d_call: TRBD2
clone_size: once
v_call: TRBV14
cdr3_aa: CASSQAGGDTQYF
cdr3_nt: TGTGCCAGCAGCCAAGCGGGGGGGGATACGCAGTATTTT

j_call: TRBJ2-1
d_call: NA
clone_size: NA
v_call: TRBV27
cdr3_aa: CASRAGQRVSEQFF
cdr3_nt: TGTGCCAGCAGGGCGGGACAGCGTGTAAGTGAGCAGTTCTTC

j_call: TRBJ1-1
d_call: NA
clone_size: NA
v_call: TRBV24-1
cdr3_aa: CATSDPDKTEAFF
cdr3_nt: TGTGCCACCAGTGACCCGGACAAAACTGAAGCTTTCTTT

j_call: TRBJ1-6
d_call: NA
clone_size: few
v_call: TRBV2
cdr3_aa: CASSLNREPPLHF
cdr3_nt: TGTGCCAGCTCCCTTAACAGGGAACCACCCCTCCACTTT

j_call: TRBJ2-2
d_call: NA
clone_size: NA
v_call: TRBV11-3
cdr3_aa: CASSPGAAETGELFF
cdr3_nt: TGTGCCAGCAGCCCCGGAGCAGCGGAGACCGGGGAGCTGTTTTTT

j_call: TRBJ2-1
d_call: NA
clone_size: NA
v_call: TRBV6-2/TRBV6-3
cdr3_aa: CASSPLIGGESYNEQFF
cdr3_nt: TGTGCCAGCAGTCCCCTAATAGGGGGAGAGTCCTACAATGAGCAGTTCTTC

j_call: TRBJ2-2
d_call: NA
clone_size: once
v_call: TRBV12-3/TRBV12-4
cdr3_aa: CASSQFTSGELFF
cdr3_nt: TGTGCCAGCAGCCAGTTTACCTCCGGGGAGCTGTTTTTT

j_call: TRBJ1-1
d_call: TRBD1
clone_size: NA
v_call: TRBV18
cdr3_aa: CASSPRTGENTEAFF
cdr3_nt: TGTGCCAGCTCACCACGGACAGGGGAGAACACTGAAGCTTTCTTT

j_call: TRBJ2-1
d_call: TRBD1
clone_size: NA
v_call: TRBV19
cdr3_aa: CASTPGQTSYNEQFF
cdr3_nt: TGTGCCAGTACCCCGGGACAGACCTCCTACAATGAGCAGTTCTTC

j_call: TRBJ2-3
d_call: NA
clone_size: NA
v_call: TRBV7-2
cdr3_aa: CASSLARGADTQYF
cdr3_nt: TGTGCCAGCAGCTTAGCTCGGGGGGCCGATACGCAGTATTTT

j_call: TRBJ1-2
d_call: TRBD1
clone_size: NA
v_call: TRBV5-1
cdr3_aa: CASSMTGGAGGYTF
cdr3_nt: TGCGCCAGCAGCATGACAGGGGGCGCGGGTGGCTACACCTTC

j_call: TRBJ1-1
d_call: NA
clone_size: few
v_call: TRBV3-1/TRBV3-2
cdr3_aa: CASSQDRENTEAFF
cdr3_nt: TGTGCCAGCAGCCAAGACAGGGAGAACACTGAAGCTTTCTTT

j_call: TRBJ1-2
d_call: NA
clone_size: once
v_call: TRBV19
cdr3_aa: CASSTLQGNYGYTF
cdr3_nt: TGTGCCAGTAGTACCTTACAGGGTAACTATGGCTACACCTTC

j_call: TRBJ2-7
d_call: NA
clone_size: NA
v_call: TRBV12-3/TRBV12-4
cdr3_aa: CASSTTYEQYF
cdr3_nt: TGTGCCAGCAGTACAACCTACGAGCAGTACTTC

j_call: TRBJ1-5
d_call: NA
clone_size: NA
v_call: TRBV18
cdr3_aa: CASSSGDQPQHF
cdr3_nt: TGTGCCAGCTCATCAGGGGATCAGCCCCAGCATTTT

j_call: TRBJ1-1
d_call: NA
clone_size: NA
v_call: TRBV7-9
cdr3_aa: CASLMNTEAFF
cdr3_nt: TGTGCCAGCCTTATGAACACTGAAGCTTTCTTT

j_call: TRBJ2-7
d_call: TRBD2
clone_size: NA
v_call: TRBV7-2
cdr3_aa: CASSLAVRAGVVEQYF
cdr3_nt: TGTGCCAGCAGCTTAGCGGTTAGGGCGGGAGTAGTCGAGCAGTACTTC

j_call: TRBJ1-1
d_call: TRBD1
clone_size: once
v_call: TRBV19
cdr3_aa: CASSPAGGFPNTEAFF
cdr3_nt: TGTGCCAGTAGTCCGGCAGGGGGCTTCCCGAACACTGAAGCTTTCTTT

j_call: TRBJ1-1
d_call: NA
clone_size: NA
v_call: TRBV28
cdr3_aa: CASLPLVSAPNAPF
cdr3_nt: TGTGCCAGCCTTCCTTTAGTATCCGCCCCTAACGCCCCATTT

j_call: TRBJ1-1
d_call: NA
clone_size: NA
v_call: TRBV18
cdr3_aa: CASSPRGIPNTEAFF
cdr3_nt: TGTGCCAGCTCACCTAGGGGAATACCCAACACTGAAGCTTTCTTT

j_call: TRBJ1-5
d_call: NA
clone_size: once
v_call: TRBV6-2/TRBV6-3
cdr3_aa: CASSPSRTAYSNQPQHF
cdr3_nt: TGTGCCAGCAGCCCCTCCCGGACAGCTTATAGCAATCAGCCCCAGCATTTT

j_call: TRBJ1-4
d_call: TRBD1
clone_size: NA
v_call: TRBV6-6
cdr3_aa: CASRLDRGYEKLFF
cdr3_nt: TGTGCCAGCAGGTTGGACAGGGGGTATGAAAAACTGTTTTTT

j_call: TRBJ2-2
d_call: TRBD2
clone_size: NA
v_call: TRBV6-4
cdr3_aa: CASSVAITGGTGELFF
cdr3_nt: TGTGCCAGCAGTGTCGCTATCACGGGGGGGACCGGGGAGCTGTTTTTT

j_call: TRBJ2-7
d_call: TRBD1
clone_size: NA
v_call: TRBV28
cdr3_aa: CASGAGGIYEQYF
cdr3_nt: TGTGCCAGTGGGGCAGGGGGCATATACGAGCAGTACTTC

j_call: TRBJ2-2
d_call: TRBD2
clone_size: NA
v_call: TRBV6-6
cdr3_aa: CASGLAGAVGGELFF
cdr3_nt: TGTGCCAGCGGCCTAGCGGGGGCTGTCGGCGGGGAGCTGTTTTTT

j_call: TRBJ2-7
d_call: TRBD2
clone_size: NA
v_call: TRBV6-2/TRBV6-3
cdr3_aa: CASSYPGTIYEQYF
cdr3_nt: TGTGCCAGCAGCTATCCCGGGACTATCTACGAGCAGTACTTC

j_call: TRBJ2-1
d_call: NA
clone_size: NA
v_call: TRBV28
cdr3_aa: CASSLVSSGYNEQFF
cdr3_nt: TGTGCCAGCAGTTTAGTATCCTCGGGCTACAATGAGCAGTTCTTC

j_call: TRBJ2-3
d_call: NA
clone_size: NA
v_call: TRBV7-8
cdr3_aa: CASSPELDTQYF
cdr3_nt: TGTGCCAGCAGCCCGGAGCTGGATACGCAGTATTTT

j_call: TRBJ1-2
d_call: TRBD1
clone_size: NA
v_call: TRBV29-1
cdr3_aa: CSGTNPGQTNYGYTF
cdr3_nt: TGCAGCGGCACCAATCCGGGACAGACTAACTATGGCTACACCTTC

j_call: TRBJ2-1
d_call: TRBD2
clone_size: NA
v_call: TRBV9
cdr3_aa: CASSVFSLAGHSNEQFF
cdr3_nt: TGTGCCAGCAGCGTCTTCTCCCTAGCGGGACACAGTAATGAGCAGTTCTTC

j_call: TRBJ2-1
d_call: TRBD2
clone_size: NA
v_call: TRBV29-1
cdr3_aa: CSVNQGGLAGYNEQFF
cdr3_nt: TGCAGCGTAAACCAAGGAGGACTAGCGGGCTACAATGAGCAGTTCTTC

j_call: TRBJ2-1
d_call: TRBD2
clone_size: NA
v_call: TRBV19
cdr3_aa: CASSIRLAGPRSWEQFF
cdr3_nt: TGTGCCAGTAGTATAAGACTAGCGGGGCCGCGTTCATGGGAGCAGTTCTTC

j_call: TRBJ2-5
d_call: TRBD2
clone_size: NA
v_call: TRBV9
cdr3_aa: CASSPWGGQETQYF
cdr3_nt: TGTGCCAGCAGCCCATGGGGGGGCCAAGAGACCCAGTACTTC

j_call: TRBJ2-1
d_call: TRBD2
clone_size: NA
v_call: TRBV5-1
cdr3_aa: CASTLAGGYNEQFF
cdr3_nt: TGCGCCAGCACCCTAGCGGGAGGTTACAATGAGCAGTTCTTC

j_call: TRBJ2-7
d_call: NA
clone_size: NA
v_call: TRBV27
cdr3_aa: CASLPLDRSLGEQYF
cdr3_nt: TGTGCCAGCCTACCTCTTGACAGGAGTCTGGGCGAGCAGTACTTC

j_call: TRBJ2-7
d_call: TRBD1
clone_size: NA
v_call: TRBV9
cdr3_aa: CASSVEWGQEDEQYF
cdr3_nt: TGTGCCAGCAGCGTAGAGTGGGGACAGGAGGACGAGCAGTACTTC

j_call: TRBJ2-3
d_call: NA
clone_size: NA
v_call: TRBV2
cdr3_aa: CASNSGGARGDTQYF
cdr3_nt: TGTGCCAGCAACAGTGGGGGGGCCCGCGGGGATACGCAGTATTTT

j_call: TRBJ1-4
d_call: NA
clone_size: once
v_call: TRBV27
cdr3_aa: CASSFGGAGREKLFF
cdr3_nt: TGTGCCAGCAGTTTCGGGGGGGCCGGGAGGGAAAAACTGTTTTTT

j_call: TRBJ1-5
d_call: NA
clone_size: NA
v_call: TRBV21-1
cdr3_aa: CASTSRRSNQPQHF
cdr3_nt: TGTGCCAGCACCTCGAGGCGTAGCAATCAGCCCCAGCATTTT

j_call: TRBJ1-4
d_call: NA
clone_size: NA
v_call: TRBV11-2
cdr3_aa: CASSLVTQEKLFF
cdr3_nt: TGTGCCAGCAGCTTGGTCACCCAGGAAAAACTGTTTTTT

j_call: TRBJ2-2
d_call: NA
clone_size: NA
v_call: TRBV7-2
cdr3_aa: CASGAPNTGELFF
cdr3_nt: TGTGCCTCCGGTGCACCGAACACCGGGGAGCTGTTTTTT

j_call: TRBJ2-1
d_call: TRBD1
clone_size: NA
v_call: TRBV11-2
cdr3_aa: CASSPDRGSYNEQFF
cdr3_nt: TGTGCCAGCAGCCCGGACAGGGGGTCCTACAATGAGCAGTTCTTC

j_call: TRBJ1-5
d_call: TRBD1
clone_size: NA
v_call: TRBV28
cdr3_aa: CASSPRGNNRGSQPQHF
cdr3_nt: TGTGCCAGCAGCCCAAGGGGGAACAACAGGGGGAGTCAGCCCCAGCATTTT